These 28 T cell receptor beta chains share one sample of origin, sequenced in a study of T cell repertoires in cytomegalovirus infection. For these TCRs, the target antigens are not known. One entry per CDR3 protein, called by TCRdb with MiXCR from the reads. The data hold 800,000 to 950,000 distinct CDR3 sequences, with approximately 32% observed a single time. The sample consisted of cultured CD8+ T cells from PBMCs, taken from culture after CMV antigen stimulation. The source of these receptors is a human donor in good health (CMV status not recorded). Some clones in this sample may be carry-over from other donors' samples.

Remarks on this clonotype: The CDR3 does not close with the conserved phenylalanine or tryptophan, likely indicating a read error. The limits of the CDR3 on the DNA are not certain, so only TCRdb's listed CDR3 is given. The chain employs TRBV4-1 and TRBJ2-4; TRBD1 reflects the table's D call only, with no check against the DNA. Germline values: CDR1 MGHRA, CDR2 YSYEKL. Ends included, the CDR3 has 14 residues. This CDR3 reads CASSQDPGTGRRYL.

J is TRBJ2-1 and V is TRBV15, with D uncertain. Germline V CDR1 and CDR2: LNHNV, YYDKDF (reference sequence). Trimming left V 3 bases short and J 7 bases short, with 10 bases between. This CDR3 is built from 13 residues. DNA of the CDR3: TGTGCCACCAGCAGTCGCGGCGGAAATGAGCAGTTCTTC. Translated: CATSSRGGNEQFF.

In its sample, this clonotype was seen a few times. CDR3 sequence reads: CASSPAGRGNEKLFF. The CDR3 DNA is TGTGCCAGCAGCCCCGCGGGCCGTGGAAATGAAAAACTGTTTTTT. This chain connects TRBV7-9 to TRBJ1-4; D ambiguous. The CDR3 length is 15 residues. The V end was cut by 5 bases, the J end by 5 bases, with 15 bases between. The germline V gene encodes CDR1 SEHNR and CDR2 FQNEAQ (reference sequence).

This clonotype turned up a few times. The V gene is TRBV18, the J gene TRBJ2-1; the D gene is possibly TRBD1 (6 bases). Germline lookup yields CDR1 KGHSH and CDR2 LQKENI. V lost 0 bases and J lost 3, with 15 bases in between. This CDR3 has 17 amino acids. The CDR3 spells CASSPPAGRQDYNEQFF. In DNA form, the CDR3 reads TGTGCCAGCTCACCACCAGCTGGTCGACAGGACTACAATGAGCAGTTCTTC.

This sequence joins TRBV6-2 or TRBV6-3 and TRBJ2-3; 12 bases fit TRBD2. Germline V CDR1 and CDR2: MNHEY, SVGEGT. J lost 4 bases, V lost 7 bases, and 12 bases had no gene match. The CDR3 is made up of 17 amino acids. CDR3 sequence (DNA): TGTGCCAGCACCGATCGACTAGCGGGGGCCAGATCAGATACGCAGTATTTT. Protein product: CASTDRLAGARSDTQYF.

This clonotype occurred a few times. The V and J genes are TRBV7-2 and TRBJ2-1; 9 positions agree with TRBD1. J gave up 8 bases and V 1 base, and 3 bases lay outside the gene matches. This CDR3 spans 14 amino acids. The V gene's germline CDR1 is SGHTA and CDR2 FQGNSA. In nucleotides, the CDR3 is TGTGCCAGCAGCTTAGGGACAGGGGCGGATGAGCAGTTCTTC. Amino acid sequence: CASSLGTGADEQFF.

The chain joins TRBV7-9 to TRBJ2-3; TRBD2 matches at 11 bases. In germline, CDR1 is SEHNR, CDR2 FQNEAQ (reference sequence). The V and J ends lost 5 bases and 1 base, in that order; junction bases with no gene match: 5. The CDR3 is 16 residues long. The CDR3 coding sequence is TGTGCCAGCAGCCGGGGGACTAGCGGACGCACAGATACGCAGTATTTT. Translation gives CASSRGTSGRTDTQYF.

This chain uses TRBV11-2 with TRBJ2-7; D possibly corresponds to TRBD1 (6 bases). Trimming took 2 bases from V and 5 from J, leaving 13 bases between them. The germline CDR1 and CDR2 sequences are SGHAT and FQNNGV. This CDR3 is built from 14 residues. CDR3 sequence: CASSLWIQGDEQYV. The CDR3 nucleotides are TGTGCCAGCAGCTTATGGATACAGGGAGACGAGCAGTACGTC.

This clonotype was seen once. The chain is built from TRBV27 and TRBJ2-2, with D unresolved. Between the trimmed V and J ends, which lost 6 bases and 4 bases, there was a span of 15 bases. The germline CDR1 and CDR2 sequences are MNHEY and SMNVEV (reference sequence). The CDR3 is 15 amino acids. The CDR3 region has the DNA TGTGCCAGCAGCCTATTTCCGGATTCCACCGGGGAGCTGTTTTTT. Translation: CASSLFPDSTGELFF.

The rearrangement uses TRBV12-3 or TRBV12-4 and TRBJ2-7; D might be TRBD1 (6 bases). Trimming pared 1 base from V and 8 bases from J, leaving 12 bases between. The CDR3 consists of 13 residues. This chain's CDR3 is CASSLGKGHKQYV. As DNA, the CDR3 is TGTGCCAGCAGTTTAGGGAAGGGACACAAGCAGTACGTC.

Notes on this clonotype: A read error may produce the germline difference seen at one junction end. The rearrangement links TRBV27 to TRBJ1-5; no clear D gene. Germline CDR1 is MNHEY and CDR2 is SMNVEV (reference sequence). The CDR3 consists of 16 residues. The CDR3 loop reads CANSLEYSRSNQPQHF. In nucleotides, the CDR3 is TGTGCCAACAGTTTAGAGTACAGCCGTAGCAATCAGCCCCAGCATTTT.

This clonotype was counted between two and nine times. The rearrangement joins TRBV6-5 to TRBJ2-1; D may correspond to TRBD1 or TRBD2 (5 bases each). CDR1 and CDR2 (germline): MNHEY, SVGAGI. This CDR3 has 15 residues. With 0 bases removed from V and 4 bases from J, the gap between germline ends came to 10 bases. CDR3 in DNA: TGTGCCAGCAGTTACTCAGGGACGACTTACAATGAGCAGTTCTTC. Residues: CASSYSGTTYNEQFF.

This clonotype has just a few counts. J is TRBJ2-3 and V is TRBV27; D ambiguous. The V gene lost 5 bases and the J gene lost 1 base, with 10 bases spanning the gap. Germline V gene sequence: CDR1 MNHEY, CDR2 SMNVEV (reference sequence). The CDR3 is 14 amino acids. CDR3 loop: CASSTLEGTDTQYF. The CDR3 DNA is TGTGCCAGCAGTACTTTAGAGGGCACAGATACGCAGTATTTT.

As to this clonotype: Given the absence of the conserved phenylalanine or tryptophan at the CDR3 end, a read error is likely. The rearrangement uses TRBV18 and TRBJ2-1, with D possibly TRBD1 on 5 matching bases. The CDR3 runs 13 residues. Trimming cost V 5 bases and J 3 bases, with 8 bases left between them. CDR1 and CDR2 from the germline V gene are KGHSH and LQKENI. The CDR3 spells CASSSDSYNEQFL. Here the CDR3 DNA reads TGTGCCAGCTCATCAGACAGCTACAATGAGCAGTTCCTC.

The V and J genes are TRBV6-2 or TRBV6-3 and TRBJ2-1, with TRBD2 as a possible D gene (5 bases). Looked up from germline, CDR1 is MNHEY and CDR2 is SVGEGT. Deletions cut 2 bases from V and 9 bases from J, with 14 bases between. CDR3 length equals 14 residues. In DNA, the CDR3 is TGTGCCAGCAGTTACAGCCAGACTATGGCTGAGCAGTTCTTC. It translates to CASSYSQTMAEQFF.

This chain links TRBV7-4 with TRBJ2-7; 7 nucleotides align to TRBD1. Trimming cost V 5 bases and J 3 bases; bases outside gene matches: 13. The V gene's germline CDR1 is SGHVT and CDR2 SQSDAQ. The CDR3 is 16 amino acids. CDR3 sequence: CASSPPQWQGVYEQYF. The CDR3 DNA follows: TGTGCCAGCAGCCCCCCCCAATGGCAGGGGGTCTACGAGCAGTACTTC. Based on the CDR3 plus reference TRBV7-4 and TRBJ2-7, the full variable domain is GAGVSQSPRYKVAKRGRDVALRCDSISGHVTLYWYRQTLGQGSEVLTYSQSDAQRDKSGRPSGRFSAERPERSVSTLKIQRTEQGDSAVYLCASSPPQWQGVYEQYFGPGTRLTVT.

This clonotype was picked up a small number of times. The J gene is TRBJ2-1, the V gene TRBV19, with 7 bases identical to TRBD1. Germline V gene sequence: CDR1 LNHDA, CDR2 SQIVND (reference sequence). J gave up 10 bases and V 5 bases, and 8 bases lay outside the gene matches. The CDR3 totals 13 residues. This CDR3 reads CASSPTGAREQFF. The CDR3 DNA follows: TGTGCCAGTAGTCCTACAGGGGCGCGCGAGCAGTTCTTC.

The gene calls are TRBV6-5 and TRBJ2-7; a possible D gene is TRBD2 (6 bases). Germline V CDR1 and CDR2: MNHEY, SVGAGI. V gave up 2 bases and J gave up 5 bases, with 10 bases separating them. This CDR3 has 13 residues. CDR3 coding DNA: TGTGCCAGCAGTTACCTAGGGACTGACGAGCAGTACTTC. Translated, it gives CASSYLGTDEQYF.

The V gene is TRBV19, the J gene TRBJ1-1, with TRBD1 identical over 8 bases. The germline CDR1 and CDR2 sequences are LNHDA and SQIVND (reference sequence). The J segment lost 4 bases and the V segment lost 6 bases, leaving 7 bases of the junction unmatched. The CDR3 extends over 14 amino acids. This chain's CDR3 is CASSPWTGSTEAFF. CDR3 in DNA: TGTGCCAGTAGCCCTTGGACAGGGAGCACTGAAGCTTTCTTT. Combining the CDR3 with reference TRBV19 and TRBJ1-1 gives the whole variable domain DGGITQSPKYLFRKEGQNVTLSCEQNLNHDAMYWYRQDPGQGLRLIYYSQIVNDFQKGDIAEGYSVSREKKESFPLTVTSAQKNPTAFYLCASSPWTGSTEAFFGQGTRLTVV.

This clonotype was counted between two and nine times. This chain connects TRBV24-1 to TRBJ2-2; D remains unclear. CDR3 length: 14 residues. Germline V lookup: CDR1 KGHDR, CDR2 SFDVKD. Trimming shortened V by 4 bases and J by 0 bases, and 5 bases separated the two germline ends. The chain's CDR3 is CATSESPNTGELFF. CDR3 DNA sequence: TGTGCCACCAGTGAAAGTCCGAACACCGGGGAGCTGTTTTTT.

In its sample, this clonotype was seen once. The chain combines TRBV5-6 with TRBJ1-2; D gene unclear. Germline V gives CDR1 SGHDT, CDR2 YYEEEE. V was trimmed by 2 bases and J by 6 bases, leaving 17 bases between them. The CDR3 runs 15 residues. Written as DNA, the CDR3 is TGTGCCAGCAGCTTTCTTCGGGAAATTGCAGATGGCTACACCTTC. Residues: CASSFLREIADGYTF.

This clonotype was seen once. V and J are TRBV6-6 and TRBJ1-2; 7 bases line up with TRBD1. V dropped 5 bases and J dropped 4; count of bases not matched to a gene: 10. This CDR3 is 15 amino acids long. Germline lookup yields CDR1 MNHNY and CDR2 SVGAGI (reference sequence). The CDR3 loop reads CASSDYPGQFYGYTF. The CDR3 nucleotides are TGTGCCAGCAGTGACTATCCGGGACAGTTCTATGGCTACACCTTC.

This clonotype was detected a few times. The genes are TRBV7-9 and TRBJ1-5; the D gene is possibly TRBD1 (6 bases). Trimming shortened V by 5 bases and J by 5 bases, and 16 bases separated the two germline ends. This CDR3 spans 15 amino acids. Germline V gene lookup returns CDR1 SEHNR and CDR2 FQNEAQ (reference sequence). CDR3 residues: CASSLNRVPDQPQHF. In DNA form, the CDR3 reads TGTGCCAGCAGCCTAAACAGGGTTCCAGATCAGCCCCAGCATTTT.

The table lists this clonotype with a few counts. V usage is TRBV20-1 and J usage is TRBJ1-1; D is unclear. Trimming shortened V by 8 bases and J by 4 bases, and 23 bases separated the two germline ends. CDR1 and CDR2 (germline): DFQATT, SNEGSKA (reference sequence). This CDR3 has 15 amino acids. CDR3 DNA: TGCAGTATTACGCGATACGGGTCCGGCGGCACTGAAGCTTTCTTT. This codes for CSITRYGSGGTEAFF.

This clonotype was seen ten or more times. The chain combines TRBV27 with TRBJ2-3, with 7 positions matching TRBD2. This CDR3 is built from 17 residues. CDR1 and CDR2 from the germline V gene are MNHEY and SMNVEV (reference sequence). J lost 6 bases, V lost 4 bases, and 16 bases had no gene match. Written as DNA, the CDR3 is TGTGCCAGCAGTTCACTTGGTGAGCGGGGAAGGAAGGATACGCAGTATTTT. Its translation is CASSSLGERGRKDTQYF.

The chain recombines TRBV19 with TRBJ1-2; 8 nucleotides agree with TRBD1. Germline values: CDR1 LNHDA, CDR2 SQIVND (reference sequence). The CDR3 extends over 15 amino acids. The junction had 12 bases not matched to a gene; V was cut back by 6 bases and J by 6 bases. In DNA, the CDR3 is TGTGCCAGTAGCCTGATGGACAGGGAGGGTCATGGCTACACCTTC. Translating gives CASSLMDREGHGYTF.

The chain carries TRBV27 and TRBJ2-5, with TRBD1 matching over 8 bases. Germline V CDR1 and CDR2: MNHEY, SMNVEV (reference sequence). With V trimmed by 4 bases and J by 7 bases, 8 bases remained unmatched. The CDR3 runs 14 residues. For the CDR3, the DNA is TGTGCCAGCAGTTCCGACAGGGGAAGGGCGACCCAGTACTTC. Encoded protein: CASSSDRGRATQYF.

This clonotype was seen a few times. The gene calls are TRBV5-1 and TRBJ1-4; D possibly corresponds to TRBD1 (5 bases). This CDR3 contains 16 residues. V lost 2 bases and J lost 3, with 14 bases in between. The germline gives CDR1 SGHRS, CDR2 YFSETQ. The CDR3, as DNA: TGCGCCAGCAGCTTAGACTCTGCGGGGGCTAATGAAAAACTGTTTTTT. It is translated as CASSLDSAGANEKLFF.